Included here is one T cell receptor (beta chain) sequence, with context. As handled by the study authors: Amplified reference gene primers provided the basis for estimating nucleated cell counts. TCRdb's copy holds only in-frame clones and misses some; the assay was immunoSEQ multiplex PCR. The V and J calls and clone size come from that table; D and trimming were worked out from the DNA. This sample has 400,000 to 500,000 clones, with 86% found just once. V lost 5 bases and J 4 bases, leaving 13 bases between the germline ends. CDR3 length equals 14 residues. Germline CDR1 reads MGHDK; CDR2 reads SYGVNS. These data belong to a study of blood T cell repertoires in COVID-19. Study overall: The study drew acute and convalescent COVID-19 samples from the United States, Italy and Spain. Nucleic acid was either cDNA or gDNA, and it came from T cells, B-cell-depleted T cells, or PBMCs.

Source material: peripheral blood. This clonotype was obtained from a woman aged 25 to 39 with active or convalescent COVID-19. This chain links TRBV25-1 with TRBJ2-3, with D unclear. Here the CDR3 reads CASSYTIPPDTQYF. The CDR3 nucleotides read TGTGCCAGCAGTTACACTATCCCCCCAGATACGCAGTATTTT.